Listed below are T cell receptor beta chains from one sample, sequenced in a study of T-cell reconstitution after alpha-beta-depleted transplantation in children. TCRdb redid the calling of the PCR reads with MiXCR, one entry per CDR3 protein. The sample includes just under 250,000 distinct CDR3 sequences, over 20% of them seen just once. Specimen: PBMCs, collected before TCRalphabeta/CD19-depleted stem cell transplant. The receptors come from a girl aged 2-15 years with Fanconi anemia, due to receive a stem cell transplant. Both conserved end residues are part of each CDR3. A D gene is named only where the DNA matches it firmly. Clone size, where shown, is once, few, many, or a class for clones that have expanded.

j_call v_call clone_size d_call cdr3_length cdr3_nt cdr3_aa
TRBJ1-2 TRBV5-1 . . 15 TGCGCCAGCAGGCTTTACGGAATAGGGACTGCTGGCTACACCTTC CASRLYGIGTAGYTF
TRBJ1-1 TRBV4-2 many . 15 TGTGCCAGCAGCCAAGAATCACGGGGGAACACTGAAGCTTTCTTT CASSQESRGNTEAFF
TRBJ1-5 TRBV20-1 . TRBD1 19 TGCAGTGCTAGAGACCTAGGGAGGACAGGGGCGCTTAGCAATCAGCCCCAGCATTTT CSARDLGRTGALSNQPQHF
TRBJ2-2 TRBV20-1 . . 16 TGCAGTGCTAGAAGGGCTTCTGGCAGACACACCGGGGAGCTGTTTTTT CSARRASGRHTGELFF
TRBJ2-7 TRBV29-1 . TRBD2 14 TGCAGCGTTTGGTGGGAGGGGACCCCTTACGAGCAGTACTTC CSVWWEGTPYEQYF
TRBJ1-4 TRBV7-9 . . 14 TGTGCCAGCAGCAGGGGAGCAGGTACTGAAAAACTGTTTTTT CASSRGAGTEKLFF
TRBJ2-7 TRBV7-6 . . 14 TGTGCCAGCAGCCCCTCGGGACAAGACTACGAGCAGTACTTC CASSPSGQDYEQYF
TRBJ2-3 TRBV2 . TRBD2 18 TGTGCCAGCAGTGTGGGTAGCGGGATAGATTCTAGCACAGATACGCAGTATTTT CASSVGSGIDSSTDTQYF
TRBJ1-2 TRBV6-2/TRBV6-3 few . 14 TGTGCCAGCAGTTACGGCAGCGGAACCTATGGCTACACCTTC CASSYGSGTYGYTF
TRBJ2-2 TRBV9 . TRBD2 18 TGTGCCAGCAGCGTAGCATCGGGAGGCCCCGCGAACACCGGGGAGCTGTTTTTT CASSVASGGPANTGELFF
TRBJ2-2 TRBV9 many TRBD1 14 TGTGCCAGCAGCAGGGACAGGAACACCGGGGAGCTGTTTTTT CASSRDRNTGELFF
TRBJ2-1 TRBV20-1 few . 12 TGCAGTGCTAGGCGCCCTTTCAATGAGCAGTTCTTC CSARRPFNEQFF
TRBJ2-5 TRBV4-2 many . 15 TGTGCCAGCACTCGCCAAGCGGGCCTGCAAGAGACCCAGTACTTC CASTRQAGLQETQYF
TRBJ2-1 TRBV12-3/TRBV12-4 . TRBD2 16 TGTGCCAGCAGTTTTGCTAGCGGGAGAAGCTACAATGAGCAGTTCTTC CASSFASGRSYNEQFF
TRBJ2-7 TRBV2 few TRBD1 15 TGTGCCAGCAGTAGAAGACAGGGCGCGTCCTACGAGCAGTACTTC CASSRRQGASYEQYF
TRBJ2-7 TRBV28 . . 13 . CASSLVASGITYF
TRBJ2-1 TRBV6-2/TRBV6-3 . . 15 TGTGCCAGCACTAAAGGGGGGGCCGGAGTTGATGAGCAGTTCTTC CASTKGGAGVDEQFF
TRBJ2-5 TRBV29-1 few TRBD2 13 TGCAGCGTTGCCAGCGGGGGCCATGAGACCCAGTACTTC CSVASGGHETQYF
TRBJ2-3 TRBV2 . . 15 TGTGCCAGCAGCGGCCCGGAGTCGGGCACAGATACGCAGTATTTT CASSGPESGTDTQYF
TRBJ1-1 TRBV5-1 many . 13 TGCGCCAGCAGCGGTGGGCCGAACACTGAAGCTTTCTTT CASSGGPNTEAFF
TRBJ2-7 TRBV20-1 many TRBD2 13 TGCAGTGCTTATACTAGCGGGAGCTACGAGCAGTACTTC CSAYTSGSYEQYF
TRBJ2-3 TRBV6-1 few . 16 TGTGCCAGCAGTCCGTATCTCGACAGGATCGCAGATACGCAGTATTTT CASSPYLDRIADTQYF
TRBJ2-5 TRBV28 many TRBD1 13 TGTGCCAGCAGTCCACAGGGGATGGAGACCCAGTACTTC CASSPQGMETQYF
TRBJ2-1 TRBV3-1 few TRBD2 18 TGTGCCAGCAGCCAAGATATCGGGGGACTAGCGGTACGCAATGAGCAGTTCTTC CASSQDIGGLAVRNEQFF